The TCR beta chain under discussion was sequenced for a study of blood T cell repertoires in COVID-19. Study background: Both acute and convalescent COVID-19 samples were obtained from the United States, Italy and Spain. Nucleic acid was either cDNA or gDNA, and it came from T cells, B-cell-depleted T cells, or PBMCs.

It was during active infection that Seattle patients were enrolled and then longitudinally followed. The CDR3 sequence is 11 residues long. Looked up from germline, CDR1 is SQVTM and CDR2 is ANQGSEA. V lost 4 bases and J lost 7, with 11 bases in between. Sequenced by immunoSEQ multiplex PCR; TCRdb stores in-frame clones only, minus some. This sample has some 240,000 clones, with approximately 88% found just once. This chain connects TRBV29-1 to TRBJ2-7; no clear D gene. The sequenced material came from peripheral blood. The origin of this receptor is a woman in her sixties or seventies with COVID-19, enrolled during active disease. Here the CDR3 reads CSVVSQSEQYF. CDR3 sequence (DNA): TGCAGCGTTGTCAGTCAGTCTGAGCAGTACTTC.